The clone carrying this TCR beta chain was detected once. The data were taken from a study of blood T cell repertoires in COVID-19. About the research overall: The United States, Italy and Spain supplied acute and convalescent COVID-19 samples.

V lost 0 bases to trimming and J lost 4 bases; unmatched junction nucleotides: 6. The germline V gene has CDR1 LGHNT and CDR2 FRNRAP. CDR3 length: 16 residues. Methods used by the authors: Cell counts per sample came from amplifying reference gene primers. Measured with immunoSEQ multiplex PCR; TCRdb has only the in-frame clones, and not every one. V and J calls and clone size are given by that table; D and trimming were obtained from the DNA. The sample has some 390,000 clones, roughly 89% seen once. Clinical history as reported by participants underpinned cohort assignment. The sequence came from a woman in her 30s who had recovered from COVID-19. Sequencing was carried out using PBMCs or T cells enriched from blood (not recorded which). The chain combines TRBV12-5 with TRBJ2-3, with 8 bases matching TRBD1. As DNA, the CDR3 is TGTGCTAGTGGTTTGGTTTTCGGGACAGGACCAGATACGCAGTATTTT. Its protein product is CASGLVFGTGPDTQYF.